This T cell receptor beta chain was documented in a study of blood T cell repertoires in COVID-19. The authors' processing: Counts of nucleated cells, estimated from reference gene primer amplification, were obtained. TCRdb's copy holds only in-frame clones and misses some; the assay was immunoSEQ multiplex PCR. V, J and clone size are taken as reported in that table, and D and trimming were inferred from the DNA itself. The top ten hold approximately 6.6% of the sample, which has 100,000 to 150,000 clones, roughly 85% seen once. What was sequenced was peripheral blood. The TCR comes from an elderly man with active or convalescent COVID-19.

CDR3 protein: CASSRRDRALVNTEAFF. The CDR3 region has the DNA TGTGCCAGCTCACGTAGGGACAGGGCTTTGGTAAATACTGAAGCTTTCTTT. This rearrangement joins TRBV18 to TRBJ1-1; 9 bases line up with TRBD1. Looked up from germline, CDR1 is KGHSH and CDR2 is LQKENI. CDR3 length: 17 residues. J lost 5 bases, V lost 4 bases, and 14 bases had no gene match.